This TCR beta chain derives from a study of shared clonotypes between healthy human individuals. CD45RO-negative, CCR7-selected cells formed the naive CD8 fraction, which excluded terminally differentiated effector memory CD45RA+ cells. Measured with immunoSEQ multiplex PCR; TCRdb has only the in-frame clones, and not every one. Of about 2.2 million clones listed, 85% to 95% are singletons. The length of the CDR3 is 15 residues. The germline gives CDR1 MNHEY, CDR2 SMNVEV (reference sequence). Trimming cost V 2 bases and J 2 bases, with 13 bases left between them. The TCR sequence derives from a man aged 18 to 35 in good health. Some clones in this sample may be carry-over from other donors' samples. The specimen sequenced was naive CD8+ T cells from PBMCs. V is TRBV27 and J is TRBJ2-7; unclear D gene. The CDR3 here is CASSLRAHGAYEQYF. DNA for the CDR3: TGTGCCAGCAGTTTACGAGCTCATGGGGCCTACGAGCAGTACTTC.